This TCR beta chain was found in a study of shared clonotypes between healthy human individuals. Study results and caveats: The researchers took only blood, and tissue repertoires probably look different. Naive subsets typically showed greater estimated richness than memory subsets. The generation probabilities recorded for non-shared clonotypes fell below those of clonotypes shared by all four donors. A limitation of the genetic and exposure-history diversity represented arose from few donors.

About this clone: Its cognate antigen is unknown.

Method: immunoSEQ multiplex PCR; TCRdb's copy keeps in-frame clones and lacks some. The profile shows about 2.4 million clones, 90% to 95% of them singletons. Germline CDR1 is KGHSH and CDR2 is LQKENI. The CDR3 covers 16 residues. J lost 1 base, V lost 3 bases, and 3 bases had no gene match. V usage is TRBV18 and J usage is TRBJ2-2; 9 bases are shared with TRBD2. The sample taken for sequencing was naive CD4+ T cells sorted from blood. Documented subset: CD45RA+ positively selected. The clonotype originates from a man aged 18 to 30 in good health. The CDR3, as DNA: TGTGCCAGCTCACCCAAGACTAGCGGGAACACCGGGGAGCTGTTTTTT. Amino acid sequence: CASSPKTSGNTGELFF. Using reference TRBV18 and TRBJ2-2 for the parts outside the CDR3, the full variable domain is NAGVMQNPRHLVRRRGQEARLRCSPMKGHSHVYWYRQLPEEGLKFMVYLQKENIIDESGMPKERFSAEFPKEGPSILRIQQVVRGDSAAYFCASSPKTSGNTGELFFGEGSRLTVL.